These 10 T cell receptor beta chains originate from one sample sequenced in a study of low-dose radiotherapy and immunotherapy resistance in tumors. Over approximately 20 PCR cycles, TCRs were amplified from a constant-region primer and V-primer adapter. One entry per CDR3 protein results from TCRdb running MiXCR on the reads. Here the sample spans some 45,000 distinct CDR3 sequences, about 11% being singletons. Time point: before trial treatment. This specimen was PBMCs, taken before treatment. These receptors were obtained from a female donor with ovarian cancer.

At least ten counts were recorded for this clonotype. The chain has TRBV3-1 and TRBJ2-5, with TRBD2 matching over 8 bases. Germline CDR1 and CDR2: LGHDT and YNNKEL (reference sequence). The CDR3 is 17 residues long. J lost 5 bases, V lost 0 bases, and 11 bases had no gene match. The CDR3 loop is CASSQDLVAGGGETQYF. The CDR3 bases are TGTGCCAGCAGCCAAGATCTTGTCGCGGGGGGAGGGGAGACCCAGTACTTC.

Concerning this clonotype itself: One base separates it from a far larger clone, so it is likely a read error. The V call is TRBV6-8, the J call TRBJ2-6; D is ambiguous. The CDR3 runs to 13 residues. Germline CDR1 MNHGY, CDR2 SAAAGT. The germline V and J ends were trimmed by 6 bases and 0 bases, with 3 bases remaining between them. CDR3 protein: CASRVSGANVLTF. CDR3 nucleotides: TGTGCCAGCAGGGTCTCTGGGGCCAACGTCCTGACTTTC.

In its sample, this clonotype was seen a few times. The chain joins TRBV10-2 to TRBJ2-3; 7 bases align to TRBD1. Trimming took 0 bases from V and 4 from J; bases not matched to a gene: 4. The CDR3 spans 15 residues. Germline lookup yields CDR1 WSHSY and CDR2 SAAADI. The CDR3 region has the DNA TGCGCCAGCAGTGAGTCGAAGGGGGCCGCAGATACGCAGTATTTT. Translated: CASSESKGAADTQYF.

This clonotype was counted at least ten times. The CDR3 nucleotides read TGTGCCAGCAGTGAAGCGGGAACTAGCGGGGGGTATGAGCAGTTCTTC. The encoded protein is CASSEAGTSGGYEQFF. V usage is TRBV2 and J usage is TRBJ2-1, with TRBD2 matching over 12 bases. J was trimmed by 8 bases and V by 0 bases; bases with no gene match: 5. Per germline, CDR1 SNHLY and CDR2 FYNNEI. This CDR3 spans 16 amino acids.

This clonotype was counted many times. The chain recombines TRBV20-1 with TRBJ2-3; D remains ambiguous. Germline values: CDR1 DFQATT, CDR2 SNEGSKA (reference sequence). This CDR3 has 16 residues. Between the trimmed V and J ends, which lost 0 bases and 0 bases, there was a span of 13 bases. Here the CDR3 reads CSARDRRRPSTDTQYF. The CDR3 DNA reads as TGCAGTGCTAGAGACCGCCGACGGCCTAGCACAGATACGCAGTATTTT.

This clonotype was detected ten times or more. V usage is TRBV5-1 and J usage is TRBJ2-6; weak D call: TRBD2 (5 bases). The CDR3 has 16 residues. The V end was cut by 4 bases, the J end by 2 bases, with 13 bases between. Germline V gene data show CDR1 as SGHRS and CDR2 as YFSETQ. The CDR3 DNA reads as TGCGCCAGCAGCGTTGGTTCCGGGGCTGGGGCCAACGTCCTGACTTTC. Encoded protein: CASSVGSGAGANVLTF. The whole variable domain, remainder taken from reference TRBV5-1 and TRBJ2-6, is KAGVTQTPRYLIKTRGQQVTLSCSPISGHRSVSWYQQTPGQGLQFLFEYFSETQRNKGNFPGRFSGRQFSNSRSEMNVSTLELGDSALYLCASSVGSGAGANVLTFGAGSRLTVL.

J is TRBJ2-7 and V is TRBV30; D unresolved. With 5 bases removed from V and 2 bases from J, the gap between germline ends came to 10 bases. Per the germline V gene, CDR1 is GTSNPN and CDR2 is SVGIG (reference sequence). The CDR3 runs to 12 residues. The chain's CDR3 is CAWAISPYEQYF. The CDR3 DNA is TGTGCCTGGGCTATTAGCCCCTACGAGCAGTACTTC.

This clonotype has a count of ten or more. The chain couples TRBV18 to TRBJ2-5, with D possibly TRBD1 on 6 matching bases. The germline V gene encodes CDR1 KGHSH and CDR2 LQKENI. Trimming left V 2 bases short and J 5 bases short, with 15 bases between. The CDR3 spans 15 residues. Here the CDR3 reads CASSPSTGSRETQYF. The CDR3 DNA is TGTGCCAGCTCACCATCGACAGGTAGTCGGGAGACCCAGTACTTC.

This clonotype was seen ten or more times. V usage is TRBV14 and J usage is TRBJ1-1, with 8 bases aligning to TRBD1. V was pared by 3 bases and J by 9 bases, with 12 bases of the junction left unmatched. Germline V lookup: CDR1 SGHDN, CDR2 FVKESK. The length of the CDR3 is 15 residues. The CDR3 nucleotides read TGTGCCAGCAGCCAGGAGTCCGGCAGGGGGCACCAAGCTTTCTTT. It encodes CASSQESGRGHQAFF.

The V call is TRBV10-3, the J call TRBJ2-1, with D possibly TRBD1 on 6 matching bases. V lost 3 bases and J lost 1, with 16 bases in between. This CDR3 is 17 amino acids long. The germline V gene encodes CDR1 ENHRY and CDR2 SYGVKD. The CDR3 coding sequence is TGTGCCATCAGTGAAACCCCGGGAAGGGGGTCCTACAATGAGCAGTTCTTC. Its protein is CAISETPGRGSYNEQFF.